The source of this T cell receptor beta chain is a study of radiation and T cells in renal cell carcinoma (dated by TCRdb to between 2020 and 2021). General notes on the study: In total, 50 to 55 samples underwent TCR beta sequencing: around 25 tumors plus 27 peripheral blood samples. A total of 4,016,671 unique CDR3 nucleotide sequences, encoding fewer than 3,000,000 unique CDR3 amino acid sequences, were found across all 55 or so samples.

What the study reported, not specific to this receptor: TCR clonality was higher in irradiated tumors than in controls, as the top 100 clonotypes made up an average of around 54% of the repertoire in irradiated tumors compared with around 40% in nephrectomy-only tumors. With a single-armed trial design, the study had no way to address how radiation dose or scheduling affects the TCR repertoire. Only small tumor regions of roughly 0.92 g were available, so intratumoral heterogeneity was not captured. Irradiated tumors contained more dominant CDR3 motifs, and these motifs occupied a larger share of the repertoire than in control tumors.

The time point label of this sample denotes: tumor resected at nephrectomy. The sample's treatment or condition label, decoded: treatment-naive control, cytoreductive nephrectomy. Control tumors were obtained from treatment-naive renal cell carcinoma patients in whom cytoreductive nephrectomy was performed without prior radiation. Renal cell carcinoma with clear cell pathology was present in all patients. The control tumors used for TCR sequencing were from several females and about ten males, were resected between the early 2010s and the mid-2010s, and had a median patient age of approximately 57 years (range roughly 40 to 82). Tumors were dissociated mechanically, digested with collagenase/hyaluronidase at 37 degrees C, processed in gentleMACS C tubes, and stored in liquid nitrogen. The QIAamp DNA Blood Mini Kit (Qiagen) was used to prepare genomic DNA for TCR sequencing. Samples were included in the analyses only if all quality control checks were passed.

This clone was picked up a small number of times. Its antigen is currently not known. No base-level quality is on record; no much larger clone is a single base apart. Following the manufacturer's recommendations, the immunoSEQ kit was used to generate TCR beta libraries from genomic DNA. To prepare libraries, a first multiplex PCR with proprietary primers was run, followed by a second PCR that added unique barcodes, and a bead cleanup was done after each round. A positive control reaction and a negative control reaction, both provided in the kit, were run with every batch of samples. The final libraries were assessed on an Agilent 4200 TapeStation D1000 ScreenTape, pooled by volume, and quantified by qPCR. Sequencing was performed on an Illumina NextSeq500 using a MidOutput 150-cycle cartridge, with 156 Read1 cycles, 15 Index1 cycles, and the kit custom primers. The pooled library was loaded at approximately 0.96 pM, and approximately 18% PhiX control was spiked in. Under the source paper's analysis protocol: Vendor-processed data were analyzed in R, with a clonotype defined as all T cells sharing the same CDR3 nucleotide sequence. For clone abundance analyses, frequencies were normalized to the 10,000 most abundant clones per sample. Public T cell clones, which averaged fewer than five per sample, were excluded before analysis. The dominant motif analysis was done with ImmunoMap using the PAM10 matrix, a gap penalty of 30, and a homology threshold of 0.3, and motifs with a cumulative frequency of at least 0.01 were considered dominant. TCRdb re-hosts the immuneACCESS table, in-frame sequences only. Its copies lack some clones; in the studies checked, an unresolved V gene accounts for under half of them, and the cause for the rest is not known. That table gives V, J and clone size, and the DNA gave D and trimming. For this sample there are about 23,000 clones; 45% to 65% appear just once. Approximately 21% of the sample belongs to the ten largest clones.

Reading the germline V gene gives CDR1 SNHLY and CDR2 FYNNEI. The CDR3, cysteine through phenylalanine, is 14 amino acids long. Kept here is only the CDR3 DNA, which spans 42 bases and is read in frame from base 1. The V and J ends are trimmed by 6 bases and 2 bases, leaving 11 bases between them. Material: tumor tissue, obtained from a patient whose treatment was nephrectomy without radiotherapy. The origin of this receptor is a human donor with renal cell carcinoma. Recombination linked TRBV2 to TRBJ2-1; the D gene is tentatively TRBD1 or TRBD2, each matching 5 bases. The DNA is as follows: TGTGCCAGCAGGACGGGACCGGCCTACAATGAGCAGTTCTTC. Its product reads: CASRTGPAYNEQFF.